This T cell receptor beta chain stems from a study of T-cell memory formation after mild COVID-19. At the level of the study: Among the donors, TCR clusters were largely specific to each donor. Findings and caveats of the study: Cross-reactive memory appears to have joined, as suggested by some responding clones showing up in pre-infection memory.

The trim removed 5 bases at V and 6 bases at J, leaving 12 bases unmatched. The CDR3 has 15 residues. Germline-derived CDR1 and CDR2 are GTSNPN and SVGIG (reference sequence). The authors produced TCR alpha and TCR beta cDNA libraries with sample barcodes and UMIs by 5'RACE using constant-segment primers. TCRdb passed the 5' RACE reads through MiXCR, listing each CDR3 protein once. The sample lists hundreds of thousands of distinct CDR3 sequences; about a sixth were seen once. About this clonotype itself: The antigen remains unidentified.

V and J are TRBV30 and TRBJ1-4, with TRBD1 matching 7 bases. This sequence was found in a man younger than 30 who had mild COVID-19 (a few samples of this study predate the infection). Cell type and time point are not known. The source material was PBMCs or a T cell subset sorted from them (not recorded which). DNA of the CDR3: TGTGCCTGGCGGGGTACGACAGGGATGGATGAAAAACTGTTTTTT. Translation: CAWRGTTGMDEKLFF.